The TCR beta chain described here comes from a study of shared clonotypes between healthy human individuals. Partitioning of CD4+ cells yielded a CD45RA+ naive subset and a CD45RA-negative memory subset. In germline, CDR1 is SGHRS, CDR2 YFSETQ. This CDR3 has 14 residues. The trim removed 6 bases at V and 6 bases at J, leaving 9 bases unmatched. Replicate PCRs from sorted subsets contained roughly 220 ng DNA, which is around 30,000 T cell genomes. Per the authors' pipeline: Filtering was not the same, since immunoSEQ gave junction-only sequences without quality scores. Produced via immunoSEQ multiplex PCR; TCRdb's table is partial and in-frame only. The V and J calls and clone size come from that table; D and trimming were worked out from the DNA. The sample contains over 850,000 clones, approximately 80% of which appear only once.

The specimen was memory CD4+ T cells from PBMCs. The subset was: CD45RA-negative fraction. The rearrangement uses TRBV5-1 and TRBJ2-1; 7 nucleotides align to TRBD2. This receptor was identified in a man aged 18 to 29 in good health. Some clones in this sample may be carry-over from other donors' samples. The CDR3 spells CASTPTGGGNEQFF. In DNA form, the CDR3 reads TGCGCCAGCACCCCAACGGGGGGAGGCAATGAGCAGTTCTTC.